This is a list of T cell receptor beta chains from one sample in a study of cytomegalovirus exposure and HLA in healthy donors. Libraries were prepared by immunoSEQ multiplex PCR; TCRdb keeps only in-frame clonotypes and omits some of them. The profile shows about 200,000 clones, over 65% of them singletons. Sequencing input: PBMCs. All receptors come from a woman aged 30 to 39 in good health and CMV-seronegative. The CDR3 runs from the conserved cysteine through the conserved F or W.

j_gene | v_gene | CDR3aa
TRBJ2-6 | TRBV6-4 | CASSPGGGANVLTF
TRBJ2-1 | TRBV5-1 | CASSLLAGENEQFF
TRBJ2-3 | TRBV6-6 | CASSLADATQYF
TRBJ2-5 | TRBV11-2 | CASSLGDRYQETQYF
TRBJ2-5 | TRBV27 | CASSLVQGEGTQYF
TRBJ2-3 | TRBV18 | CASSPGAGRTDTQYF
TRBJ2-7 | TRBV30 | CASSGRAMGAREQYF
TRBJ1-1 | TRBV30 | CAWRADRNTEAFF
TRBJ2-1 | TRBV5-1 | CASSLTDRENNEQFF
TRBJ1-1 | TRBV6-6 | CASRGRDTEAFF
TRBJ1-1 | TRBV4-2 | CASSQDITDEQGEAFF
TRBJ1-6 | TRBV19 | CASSMKPGERGVLNSPLHF
TRBJ1-5 | TRBV6-5 | CASSPGGRNQPQHF
TRBJ1-3 | TRBV6-1 | CASSESSSGNTIYF
TRBJ2-1 | TRBV18 | CASSLRAYNEQFF
TRBJ2-1 | TRBV9 | CASSARGSGGWDEQFF
TRBJ2-7 | TRBV30 | CAWSPRLAGGTSEQYF
TRBJ2-2 | TRBV7-2 | CASSLQSGLPNGELFF
TRBJ1-2 | TRBV14 | CASSDIFNYGYTF
TRBJ2-1 | TRBV30 | CASPLAGGEQFF
TRBJ2-3 | TRBV15 | CATSRVVERGDTQYF
TRBJ1-2 | TRBV29-1 | CSVGLGLGTGYGYTF
TRBJ2-5 | TRBV7-9 | CASSSVLRERETQYF
. | TRBV4-2 | CASSQDVRREGYEQYF
TRBJ1-4 | TRBV5-1 | CASSLMDSDEKLFF
TRBJ1-6 | TRBV5-8 | CASSLTPYSPLHF
TRBJ1-2 | TRBV20-1 | CSALTQGGYTF
TRBJ2-3 | TRBV2 | CASSLTGGAPDTQYF
TRBJ1-5 | TRBV4-2 | CASSQGTGNSNNQPQHF
TRBJ2-7 | TRBV2 | CASRSGGYFRPYEQYF
TRBJ1-3 | TRBV5-1 | CASSETGTSGNTIYF
TRBJ1-4 | TRBV28 | CASSLGGADEKLFF
TRBJ2-3 | TRBV5-8 | CASSSHRGSGTDTQYF
TRBJ2-1 | TRBV7-2 | CASSLLGDSYNEQFF
TRBJ2-1 | TRBV7-9 | CASSLTSGSSYEQFF
TRBJ1-5 | TRBV18 | CASSPPRMEGQPQHF
TRBJ1-1 | TRBV6-1 | CASTKDREFYEAFF
TRBJ2-7 | TRBV21-1 | CASSRGAGASYEQYF
TRBJ2-3 | TRBV4-1 | CASSHPRDISTDTQYF
TRBJ1-4 | TRBV7-8 | CASSLVRASATNEKLFF
TRBJ1-1 | TRBV4-1 | CASSQASQNTEAFF
TRBJ2-1 | TRBV6-4 | CASSEGRLSSYNEQFF
TRBJ1-5 | TRBV19 | CASSFLQGQSNQPQHF
TRBJ2-5 | TRBV4-2 | CASSQVWQGETQYF
TRBJ2-1 | TRBV30 | CACNNEQFF
TRBJ2-7 | TRBV27 | CASSLLGGLVRNEQYF
TRBJ1-2 | TRBV11-3 | CASSSGQENLNYGYTF
TRBJ1-1 | TRBV23-1 | CASSRLPGQGARNTEAFF
TRBJ1-4 | TRBV7-9 | CASTPGVLNEKLFF
TRBJ2-5 | TRBV6-1 | CASSETSGSLWETQYF
TRBJ1-6 | TRBV11-3 | CASSLDRGGTRNSPLHF
TRBJ2-5 | TRBV29-1 | CSVEGGGETQYF
TRBJ2-2 | TRBV29-1 | CSAPGVAGSGELFF
TRBJ2-3 | TRBV5-6 | CASSEGLAPDTQYF
TRBJ1-2 | TRBV11-2 | CASSLGGLGYTF
. | TRBV7-2 | CASSLVPGYYEQYF
TRBJ2-7 | TRBV27 | CASNTPGLISYEQYF
TRBJ2-3 | TRBV5-1 | CASSLGARTGTDTQYF
TRBJ1-6 | TRBV7-8 | CASSWWGLGSPLHF